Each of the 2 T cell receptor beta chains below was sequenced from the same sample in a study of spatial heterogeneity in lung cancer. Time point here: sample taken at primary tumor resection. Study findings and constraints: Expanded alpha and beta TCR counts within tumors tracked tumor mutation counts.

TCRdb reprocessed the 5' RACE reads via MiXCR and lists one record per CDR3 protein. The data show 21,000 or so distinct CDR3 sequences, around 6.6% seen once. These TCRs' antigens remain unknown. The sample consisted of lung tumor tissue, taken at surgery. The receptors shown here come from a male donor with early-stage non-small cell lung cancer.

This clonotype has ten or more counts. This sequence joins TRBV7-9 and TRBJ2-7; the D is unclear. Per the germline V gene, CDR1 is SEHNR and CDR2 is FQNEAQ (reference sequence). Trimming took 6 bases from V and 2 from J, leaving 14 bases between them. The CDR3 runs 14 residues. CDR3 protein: CASSSLDHTYEQYF. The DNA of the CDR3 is TGTGCCAGCAGTAGTTTGGACCACACCTACGAGCAGTACTTC. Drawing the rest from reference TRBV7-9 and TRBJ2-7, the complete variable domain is DTGVSQNPRHKITKRGQNVTFRCDPISEHNRLYWYRQTLGQGPEFLTYFQNEAQLEKSRLLSDRFSAERPKGSFSTLEIQRTEQGDSAMYLCASSSLDHTYEQYFGPGTRLTVT.

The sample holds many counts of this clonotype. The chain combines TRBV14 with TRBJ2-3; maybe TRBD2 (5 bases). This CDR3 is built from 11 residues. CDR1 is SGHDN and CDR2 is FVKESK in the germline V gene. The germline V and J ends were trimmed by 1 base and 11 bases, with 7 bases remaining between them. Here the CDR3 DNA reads TGTGCCAGCAGCCAAGGGGAGCGGCAGTATTTT. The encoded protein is CASSQGERQYF.